This entry describes one T cell receptor (beta chain). Only one count was recorded for this clone. Its antigen specificity is not known. No base quality information exists; no much larger clone differs at one position. As encoded in the germline V gene, CDR1 is SQVTM while CDR2 is ANQGSEA. Including the terminal cysteine and phenylalanine, the CDR3 comprises 15 residues. This entry keeps only the CDR3 DNA: 45 bases, framed from base 1. For this chain, trimming is 5 bases at the V end and 1 base at the J end, and the number of junction bases without a gene match is 8. This sample was taken from a study of cytomegalovirus exposure and HLA in healthy donors (dated by TCRdb to about 2017). A note on the overall study: An earlier analysis of 587 of the donors reported about 280 Gb of sequence data and some 110 million unique TCR beta sequences obtained from about 179 million T cells. Donor age, sex, ethnicity and CMV serostatus were collected together with the repertoire data. Of the 398 genotyped donors, roughly 76% were placed in the genetic ancestry cluster associated with self-reported Caucasian donors. The later analysis used no new phenotypic data to find candidate immune exposures, relying instead on TCR beta sequences and their occurrence across donors. A later genetic analysis took genome-wide SNP genotypes for about three fifths of the 666 donors and used that subset as a discovery cohort. In addition to the first cohort of 666 subjects, a separate validation cohort of approximately 110 different subjects was used. Four to six DR-DQ haplotypes were handled as single units for association and clustering, since linkage in the cohort was strong. An earlier analysis of 587 of the donors used high-throughput TCR beta sequencing to judge whether each TCR beta V gene segment behaved as functional or pseudogenic. Among 350 to 400 genotyped donors of the cohort, an average of approximately 240,000 unique TCR beta nucleotide sequences were sequenced per donor, about a sixth of them non-productive. The study profiled the T cell repertoires of 550 to 700 subjects by immunosequencing and related them to cytomegalovirus serostatus. To predict cytomegalovirus infection status, the study combined high-throughput TCR immunosequencing, statistical association of individual TCRs with disease status, and machine learning. Every discovery cohort repertoire had been produced on one sequencing platform. Typing coverage varied by locus: roughly 629-640 donors for A, B, C, DRB1 and DQB1; approximately 520 for DQA1; around 570 for DPA1; 450 to 480 for DPB1. HLA typing covered class I and class II loci at four-digit resolution. A later analysis re-examined previously published TCR beta repertoires from just over 650 donors and added high-resolution HLA genotyping to investigate patterns of TCR occurrence. The study aimed to test whether signatures of past pathogen exposure could be identified by cataloging public T cell receptors. Approximately 300 gigabases of sequencing data and tens of millions of unique TCR sequences were included in an early release covering about 700 HLA-typed donors.

The cohort consisted of fewer than 700 healthy bone marrow donors. At the time of sampling, all cohort members were nominally healthy, though unrecorded immune exposures were likely present. The donor was CMV seronegative and was included in the group of 352 seronegative cohort members. Every donor gave a peripheral blood sample, and the peripheral blood mononuclear cells from that sample were used for TCR beta sequencing. The Qiagen DNeasy Blood Extraction Kit was used to extract genomic DNA from the blood cell samples. General conclusions and limits of the study: A further reported finding was that TCR beta sequences accurately predicted the HLA-A and HLA-B alleles for most subjects in the first cohort. Most CMV-associated TCR beta chains appeared to be HLA-restricted in a later analysis, and the HLA associations seemed to be driven largely by CMV exposure. In a later analysis, TCR association rates were found to vary across HLA loci, with the most associated TCRs seen for DRB1 alleles and the fewest for HLA-C alleles. In a later analysis, around 15,000 TCR beta sequences were associated with specific HLA alleles at a false discovery rate of 0.05. A later analysis found that HLA-associated TCR beta chains were more clonally expanded and had lower generation probabilities than equally common non-associated chains. It was suggested by the authors that the approach could potentially be generalized to other disease states and immunological phenotypes. Strong co-occurrence of HLA alleles, especially DR and DQ, made assigning TCR associations to individual alleles difficult. The study listed 170 or so TCR beta chains as associated with cytomegalovirus. In a later genetic analysis, a missense DCLRE1C variant was associated with V-gene and J-gene trimming of TCR beta chains, and the association was replicated in an independent cohort. CMV serostatus was the only immune exposure information available for the cohort. Several of the top co-occurrence clusters appeared to be linked to parvovirus B19, influenza, CMV and Epstein-Barr virus, according to a later analysis. A later genetic analysis reported fewer N-insertions in productive TCRs among donors in an Asian-associated ancestry cluster than the roughly 690-donor mean. The sequencing pipeline was judged likely to have produced a cluster of highly shared sequence variants as a technical artifact. The cohort was sequenced for TCR beta chains only, and without alpha or paired-chain data the features that could be detected were limited. Three of the identified cytomegalovirus-associated TCR beta chains were confirmed in vitro to be specific for cytomegalovirus antigens. Because counts were too low, about 15 rarely observed V segments, including chromosome 9 orphons, were left out of the earlier analysis of roughly 600 of the donors. Most TCR sequences were seen in very few donors, while some public TCRs were found in many individuals. An earlier analysis of 587 of the donors showed that most TCR beta V segments appeared in productive rearrangements either about 87% or about 30% of the time, which broadly matched IMGT annotations. Linkage disequilibrium might explain the correlated functional status among segregating V segments, but an unknown experimental factor could not be excluded. Because the 87-base-pair reads could not distinguish some IMGT-functional V segments, including TRBV6-2 and TRBV6-3, those segments were excluded. The classifier was reported to diagnose cytomegalovirus status with high specificity and sensitivity in both the original cohort and the validation cohort. Roughly uniform sequencing depth across donors was assumed in presence/absence analyses, although this assumption may not hold. HLA typing was unavailable for some donors at each locus, so association tests used only the typed subset.

The library was prepared using the immunoSEQ multiplex PCR assay. The multiplex PCR relied on a mix of 60 forward primers for TCR Vbeta segments and 13 reverse primers for TCR Jbeta segments. The CDR3 region of rearranged TCR beta genes was amplified from genomic DNA by a multiplex PCR assay. The amplified TCR beta libraries were sequenced on the Illumina HiSeq System as 87-base-pair reads. Per the original workflow: A later analysis tallied 75 million to 95 million unique TCR beta chains across the 700 or so repertoires, and about 10 million of those chains were shared by two or more donors. A nearest-neighbor algorithm error-corrected the raw reads and collapsed the reads into unique sequences, merging closely related sequences to remove PCR and sequencing errors. CDR3 sequences were aligned to IMGT reference sequences to assign V, D and J gene segments. For a sequence to be retained, at least a six-nucleotide match to both a V gene segment and a J gene segment was required. A rearrangement was called productive if the CDR3 had no stop codons and remained in frame with V and J, and every other rearrangement was called non-productive. Following IMGT convention, CDR3 was defined as the stretch from the second conserved V-encoded cysteine up to the conserved J-encoded phenylalanine. Sequences without an unambiguous match to a single V gene segment were excluded from the earlier analysis of 587 of the donors. In an earlier analysis of about 590 of the donors, a V segment was called functional when productive rearrangements were above 56.7%, and segregating when the standard deviation between donors exceeded 5%. A statistical classification framework was built for diagnosing cytomegalovirus status from the catalog of TCR beta chain sequences. In a later analysis, V and J genes were assigned by comparing TCR nucleotide sequences against IMGT/GENE-DB human TR gene sequences. A later analysis assigned CDR3 sequences and most-parsimonious VDJ recombination scenarios with the TCRdist pipeline. In a later analysis, each TCR beta chain was defined by its CDR3 amino acid sequence together with its V-gene family, and reads without a unique V-gene family were excluded. In a later analysis, 550 to 650 highly shared, low-generation-probability nucleotide sequences were removed to address suspected cross-contamination and a sequencing artifact. A later analysis calculated a clonal expansion index for each public chain from normalized within-repertoire ranks of inferred template counts. In a later analysis, generation probabilities were computed with a VDJ recombination model fitted to out-of-frame rearrangements, and the resulting probabilities were checked against IGoR. Hypergeometric tests were used in a later analysis to score TCR-TCR, TCR-HLA and TCR-CMV co-occurrence, with a repertoire-size bias correction applied to the TCR pairs. In a later analysis, false discovery rates were estimated by permuting HLA or CMV assignments 20 times. A later analysis grouped co-occurring TCRs with DBSCAN, adding TCRdist sequence similarity when clustering within HLA-allele-positive subsets. Co-occurrence clustering excluded repertoires with fewer than 30,000 or more than 120,000 public chains, plus five with anomalous nucleotide sharing. Not all clones reach the TCRdb copy of this immuneACCESS table, which keeps in-frame sequences only. Checked studies attribute under half of the gap to unresolved V genes and leave the rest unexplained. That table is the source of V, J and clone size, and D and trimming were worked out from the DNA. This sample has about 180,000 clones in its table, and around 85% of those were observed once. 1% of the sample goes to the ten largest clones.

This TCR was sampled from a boy aged 2 to 9 in good health and CMV-seronegative. The chain is assembled from TRBV29-1 and TRBJ1-3; 7 bases in the middle match TRBD1. Sequencing was carried out using PBMCs. The base sequence is TGCAGCGTTCCGAGACAGGGTATTTCTGGAAACACCATATATTTT. Translated, it gives CSVPRQGISGNTIYF.